These 23 T cell receptor beta chains originate from one sample sequenced in a study of human T cells and chemical hapten exposure. TCRdb re-called the RACE reads through MiXCR, storing one row per CDR3 protein. The sample gives more than 65,000 distinct CDR3 sequences, about 32% of which show up once; roughly 10% is in the top ten. The time point was: patch test 1, 2 weeks after DPC sensitization. The sample's treatment: therapeutic diphenylcyclopropenone sensitization with weekly scalp DPC. The material was whole blood, obtained in connection with sensitization to the hapten diphenylcyclopropenone (DPC). Receptor source: a man between 40 and 49 years old with alopecia areata. Some clones in this sample may be carry-over from other donors' samples.

Regarding this clonotype: Compared with germline, one end of the junction differs, possibly owing to a read error. This chain connects TRBV6-1 to TRBJ1-2, with D perhaps TRBD1 (5 bases). The CDR3 has 15 amino acids. Per the germline V gene, CDR1 is MNHNS and CDR2 is SASEGT. The CDR3 coding sequence is TGTGCCAGCTTCGAGCCAGGGAGCGCTAACGATGGCTACACCTTC. It yields the protein CASFEPGSANDGYTF.

The genes are TRBV10-3 and TRBJ1-2; D is undetermined. This CDR3 has 15 residues. The germline V and J ends were trimmed by 8 bases and 2 bases, with 18 bases remaining between them. Germline lookup yields CDR1 ENHRY and CDR2 SYGVKD. The CDR3 sequence: CAIPRVEELNYGYTF. CDR3 DNA: TGTGCCATCCCCCGGGTTGAGGAACTAAACTATGGCTACACCTTC.

The chain couples TRBV21-1 to TRBJ2-1; the table's D call, TRBD1, has no DNA check behind it. TRBV21-1 is listed as a pseudogene. The CDR3 spans 15 residues. The CDR3 DNA reads TGTGCCAGCAGCAAATTGGGGGAGAGGTCCAATGAGCAGTTCTTC. Protein sequence: CASSKLGERSNEQFF.

The genes are TRBV28 and TRBJ1-2; D is perhaps TRBD1 (5 bases). V was trimmed by 4 bases and J by 2 bases, leaving 14 bases between them. Germline V gene sequence: CDR1 MDHEN, CDR2 SYDVKM. The CDR3 is made up of 15 amino acids. The chain's CDR3 is CASSWDGKPNYGYTF. The CDR3 nucleotides read TGTGCCAGCAGTTGGGACGGCAAACCCAACTATGGCTACACCTTC.

V gene TRBV19 combines with J gene TRBJ2-1; 7 bases are a match to TRBD2. CDR1 LNHDA and CDR2 SQIVND come from the germline V gene (reference sequence). The length of the CDR3 is 15 residues. The trim removed 7 bases at V and 1 base at J, leaving 7 bases unmatched. The chain's CDR3 is CASMRSGYSYNEQFF. The CDR3 DNA follows: TGTGCCAGTATGCGTAGCGGGTATTCCTACAATGAGCAGTTCTTC.

This chain links TRBV27 with TRBJ2-2, with 11 bases fitting TRBD2. CDR1 and CDR2 (germline): MNHEY, SMNVEV (reference sequence). V shed 0 bases, J shed 4 bases, and the junction held 7 bases outside the gene matches. The CDR3 consists of 18 residues. The CDR3 DNA follows: TGTGCCAGCAGTTTATCTAGCGGGAGGGCCTCGGGCACCGGGGAGCTGTTTTTT. It specifies CASSLSSGRASGTGELFF.

CDR3 nucleotides: TGTGCCAGCACTATGGGAATGGGACAGGCCTACGAGCAGTACTTC. Translated: CASTMGMGQAYEQYF. The chain joins TRBV27 to TRBJ2-7; 8 bases agree with TRBD1. Looked up from germline, CDR1 is MNHEY and CDR2 is SMNVEV (reference sequence). Trimming removed 7 bases from V and 2 bases from J; junction bases left unmatched: 10. This CDR3 has 15 amino acids.

There are a few counts of this clonotype. V is TRBV20-1 and J is TRBJ1-1, with D unclear. V was pared by 3 bases and J by 2 bases, with 7 bases between. This CDR3 has 12 amino acids. Germline V CDR1 and CDR2: DFQATT, SNEGSKA (reference sequence). The CDR3: CSARSDNTEAFF. CDR3 DNA: TGCAGTGCTAGGTCGGATAACACTGAAGCTTTCTTT.

The chain recombines TRBV28 with TRBJ2-7; D is unclear. This CDR3 comprises 14 residues. V dropped 8 bases and J dropped 5 bases, with 19 bases sitting between them. The germline V gene encodes CDR1 MDHEN and CDR2 SYDVKM. The CDR3 loop reads CASWAPGVSHEQYF. The DNA of the CDR3 is TGTGCCAGCTGGGCCCCGGGCGTTTCCCACGAGCAGTACTTC.

The CDR3 nucleotides are TGTGCCAGCAGCTTGGTAGGCAGCGCCTACGAGCAGTACTTC. Protein: CASSLVGSAYEQYF. The chain recombines TRBV5-6 with TRBJ2-7; D not certain. With 0 bases removed from V and 2 bases from J, the gap between germline ends came to 9 bases. CDR3 length equals 14 residues. Germline CDR1 and CDR2: SGHDT and YYEEEE.

The chain has TRBV4-1 and TRBJ2-2, with 13 nucleotides matching TRBD2. CDR3 size: 15 residues. CDR1 and CDR2 from the germline V gene are MGHRA and YSYEKL. The trim removed 6 bases at V and 7 bases at J, leaving 5 bases unmatched. The CDR3 spells CASSRTSGSDGELFF. CDR3 nucleotides: TGCGCCAGCAGTCGGACTAGCGGGAGTGACGGGGAGCTGTTTTTT.

V usage is TRBV28 and J usage is TRBJ1-6; perhaps TRBD1 as D (5 bases). CDR1 and CDR2 from the germline V gene are MDHEN and SYDVKM. The CDR3 runs 14 residues. Deletions cut 7 bases from V and 9 bases from J, with 16 bases between. The DNA for the CDR3 is TGTGCCAGCACCTGGGAGGGGCACGGTTCACCCCTCCACTTT. Residues: CASTWEGHGSPLHF.

The chain links TRBV7-9 to TRBJ1-4, with TRBD1 matching over 9 bases. V was clipped by 5 bases and J by 7 bases; unmatched bases: 8. Looked up from germline, CDR1 is SEHNR and CDR2 is FQNEAQ (reference sequence). The CDR3 length is 15 residues. DNA of the CDR3: TGTGCCAGCAGCCTAGGGGACAGGGAAGGTGAAAAACTGTTTTTT. Protein product: CASSLGDREGEKLFF.

The rearrangement uses TRBV27 and TRBJ2-2; D unclear. This CDR3 has 14 residues. Germline lookup yields CDR1 MNHEY and CDR2 SMNVEV (reference sequence). V lost 4 bases to trimming and J lost 3 bases, with 9 bases between them. The CDR3 DNA reads TGTGCCAGCAGTTGGGCGGTCCACACCGGGGAGCTGTTTTTT. It encodes CASSWAVHTGELFF.

This clonotype has a handful of counts. The chain couples TRBV28 to TRBJ2-1; 9 bases are shared with TRBD2. The CDR3 extends over 19 amino acids. The V segment lost 1 base and the J segment 4 bases; nucleotides outside the gene matches: 14. The germline V gene has CDR1 MDHEN and CDR2 SYDVKM. The CDR3 DNA follows: TGTGCCAGCAGTTTATTTGGTAGCGGGAGAGGGTTGGTGTACAATGAGCAGTTCTTC. Its protein product is CASSLFGSGRGLVYNEQFF.

CDR3 sequence (DNA): TGCAGTGCTAGCGCAACAGGGTCCGAGCAGTACTTC. Translation: CSASATGSEQYF. This chain links TRBV20-1 with TRBJ2-7; TRBD1 is a possible D gene (6 bases). The CDR3 spans 12 residues. V dropped 3 bases and J dropped 6 bases, with 12 bases sitting between them. From germline, CDR1 is DFQATT and CDR2 SNEGSKA (reference sequence).

V gene TRBV12-3 or TRBV12-4 combines with J gene TRBJ2-3; 15 bases map to TRBD2. V trimming: 5 bases; J trimming: 2 bases; junction bases outside the gene matches: 8. The CDR3 is made up of 18 amino acids. The CDR3 bases are TGTGCCAGCAGTCAAGCGGGACTAGCGGGAGGACTCACAGATACGCAGTATTTT. Translated, it gives CASSQAGLAGGLTDTQYF.

The chain combines TRBV7-9 with TRBJ2-3, with no clear D. CDR1 SEHNR and CDR2 FQNEAQ come from the germline V gene (reference sequence). The length of the CDR3 is 13 residues. V dropped 5 bases and J dropped 4 bases, with 10 bases sitting between them. The CDR3 nucleotides read TGTGCCAGCAGCGCAGGCGTGTCAGATACGCAGTATTTT. This gives the protein CASSAGVSDTQYF.

This chain joins TRBV27 and TRBJ2-1; D unclear. The CDR3 loop spans 16 amino acids. Trimming removed 4 bases at V and 1 base at J, with 14 bases between. Germline loops: CDR1 MNHEY, CDR2 SMNVEV (reference sequence). As DNA, the CDR3 is TGTGCCAGCAGTTCAGCGATGGGATTATCCTACAATGAGCAGTTCTTC. Its translation: CASSSAMGLSYNEQFF.

A few counts support this clonotype. This chain links TRBV20-1 with TRBJ1-4; D gene unclear. The CDR3 length is 13 residues. Germline CDR1 is DFQATT and CDR2 is SNEGSKA (reference sequence). V lost 6 bases and J lost 8, with 16 bases in between. The CDR3 protein is CSAPRPGGEKLFF. The CDR3 nucleotides are TGCAGTGCCCCCCGGCCGGGTGGGGAAAAACTGTTTTTT.

This clonotype has a handful of counts. The V gene is TRBV7-9, the J gene TRBJ1-1, with D perhaps TRBD1 (6 bases). CDR3 size: 14 residues. With 2 bases removed from V and 1 base from J, the gap between germline ends came to 8 bases. Germline CDR1 and CDR2: SEHNR and FQNEAQ (reference sequence). DNA of the CDR3: TGTGCCAGCAGCTTAAAGGGACAGAACACTGAAGCTTTCTTT. It specifies CASSLKGQNTEAFF.

The V and J genes are TRBV29-1 and TRBJ2-1; D possibly corresponds to TRBD2 (6 bases). The V gene lost 7 bases and the J gene lost 7 bases, with 14 bases spanning the gap. The CDR3 extends over 12 amino acids. Germline V gives CDR1 SQVTM, CDR2 ANQGSEA. The CDR3 DNA is TGCAGCGCCCCCCGACTAGAGAATGAGCAGTTCTTC. Amino acids: CSAPRLENEQFF.

The chain has TRBV20-1 and TRBJ1-5, with D unresolved. Germline V CDR1 and CDR2: DFQATT, SNEGSKA (reference sequence). This CDR3 spans 15 amino acids. Trimming took off 6 bases at V and 3 bases at J, with 18 bases between the two ends. CDR3 in DNA: TGCAGTGCCACTGGTAATCATGGGGACAATCAGCCCCAGCATTTT. This codes for CSATGNHGDNQPQHF.